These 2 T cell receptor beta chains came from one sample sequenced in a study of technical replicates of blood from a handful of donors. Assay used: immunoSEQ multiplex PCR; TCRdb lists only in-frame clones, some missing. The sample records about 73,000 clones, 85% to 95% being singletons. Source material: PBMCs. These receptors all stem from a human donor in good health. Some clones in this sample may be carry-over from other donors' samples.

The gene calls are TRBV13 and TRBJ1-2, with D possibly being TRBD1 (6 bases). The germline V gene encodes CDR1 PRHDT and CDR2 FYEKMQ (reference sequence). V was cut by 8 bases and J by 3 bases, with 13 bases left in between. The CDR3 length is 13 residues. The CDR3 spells CASAVGADYGYTF. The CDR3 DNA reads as TGTGCCAGCGCCGTGGGGGCAGACTATGGCTACACCTTC.

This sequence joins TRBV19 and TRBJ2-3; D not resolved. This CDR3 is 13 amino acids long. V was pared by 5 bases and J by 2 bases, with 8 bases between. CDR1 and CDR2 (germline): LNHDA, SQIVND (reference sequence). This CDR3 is CASSPSFTDTQYF. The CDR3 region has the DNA TGTGCCAGTAGTCCCTCCTTCACAGATACGCAGTATTTT. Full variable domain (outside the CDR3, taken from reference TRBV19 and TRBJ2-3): DGGITQSPKYLFRKEGQNVTLSCEQNLNHDAMYWYRQDPGQGLRLIYYSQIVNDFQKGDIAEGYSVSREKKESFPLTVTSAQKNPTAFYLCASSPSFTDTQYFGPGTRLTVL.